This T cell receptor beta chain was recovered during a study of OX40 agonist ivuxolimab in advanced cancers. Study details: People in dose escalation had one of these cancers: hepatocellular carcinoma, melanoma, renal cell or head and neck cancer.

Sequencing used immunoSEQ multiplex PCR; TCRdb keeps in-frame clones, though not all of them. The sample contains roughly 96,000 clones, roughly 80% of which appear only once. The germline gives CDR1 SGHDT, CDR2 YYEEEE. CDR3 length equals 16 residues. Trimming cost V 4 bases and J 0 bases; bases outside gene matches: 7. Peripheral blood came from all dose cohorts at three timepoints. The source of this sequence is an adult with an advanced solid tumor such as melanoma, head and neck, liver or kidney cancer. This chain uses TRBV5-6 with TRBJ1-1, with TRBD1 matching over 9 bases. The specimen comprised CD4+ or CD8+ T cells sorted from blood, sampled in a trial of the OX40 agonist ivuxolimab. Written as DNA, the CDR3 is TGTGCCAGCAGCCTGGACGGACAGGGGCTGAACACTGAAGCTTTCTTT. Protein product: CASSLDGQGLNTEAFF.